These T cell receptor beta chains were read from a single sample in a study. One entry per CDR3 protein results from TCRdb running MiXCR on the RT-PCR reads. The sample shows 550,000 to 750,000 distinct CDR3 sequences, 13% to 15% of them seen only once. The sample comprised memory CD4+ T cells from blood. The receptor set was obtained from a female donor in good health, serving as a healthy control. The CDR3 runs from the conserved cysteine through the conserved F or W. The D gene is left open where the match is weak. The listing skips clone size in some rows; elsewhere it reads once, few, many or a size class.

v_call	j_call	clone_size	d_call	cdr3_aa	cdr3_nt
TRBV20-1	TRBJ2-1	few	.	CSARGHGGSYNEQFF	TGCAGTGCTAGGGGGCATGGGGGCTCCTACAATGAGCAGTTCTTC
TRBV6-5	TRBJ2-5	few	.	CASSYSGAETQYF	TGTGCCAGCAGTTACTCAGGGGCTGAGACCCAGTACTTC
TRBV5-1	TRBJ1-5	many	.	CASSPNAGVDQPQHF	TGCGCCAGCAGCCCTAATGCAGGGGTGGATCAGCCCCAGCATTTT
TRBV20-1	TRBJ1-2	.	.	CSARESGGNYGYTF	TGCAGTGCTAGAGAATCGGGGGGGAACTATGGCTACACCTTC
TRBV7-2	TRBJ2-7	many	TRBD1	CASSTRQGAYEQYF	TGTGCCAGCAGCACTCGACAGGGGGCCTACGAGCAGTACTTC
TRBV6-2/TRBV6-3	TRBJ2-7	few	.	CASSSVGRFSYEQYF	TGTGCCAGCAGTTCAGTAGGGCGTTTCTCCTACGAGCAGTACTTC
TRBV3-1	TRBJ2-1	few	.	CASSHWQGWFF	TGTGCCAGCAGCCATTGGCAGGGTTGGTTCTTC
TRBV28	TRBJ2-5	many	TRBD1	CASSLATGSFRETQYF	TGTGCCAGCAGTTTAGCGACAGGGAGCTTTCGGGAGACCCAGTACTTC
TRBV12-3/TRBV12-4	TRBJ2-1	many	TRBD2	CASSFRLAGGPIDEQFF	TGTGCCAGCAGTTTTAGACTAGCGGGAGGGCCCATTGATGAGCAGTTCTTC
TRBV11-2	TRBJ2-7	.	.	CASSWGGTRQYF	TGTGCCAGCAGCTGGGGCGGGACCAGGCAGTACTTC
TRBV6-1	TRBJ1-2	.	TRBD1	CASRGQGFGIDGYTF	TGTGCCAGCAGGGGACAGGGGTTCGGAATTGATGGCTACACCTTC
TRBV12-3/TRBV12-4	TRBJ2-3	many	.	CASSPTRLGVADTQYF	TGTGCCAGCAGTCCGACAAGACTAGGGGTGGCAGATACGCAGTATTTT
TRBV27	TRBJ2-3	.	.	CASSSTNTQYF	TGTGCCAGCAGTAGTACTAATACGCAGTATTTT
TRBV3-1	TRBJ2-3	many	.	CASRTGTQTDTQYF	TGTGCCAGCCGGACCGGGACTCAGACAGATACGCAGTATTTT
TRBV7-2	TRBJ1-3	few	.	CASSFTGTARNTIYF	TGTGCCAGCAGCTTTACAGGGACCGCTAGAAACACCATATATTTT
TRBV20-1	TRBJ2-5	.	TRBD2	CSAREATSGRTLETQYF	TGCAGTGCTAGAGAGGCGACTAGCGGCCGGACTTTAGAGACCCAGTACTTC
TRBV7-2	TRBJ1-2	many	TRBD1	CASSPGQPGTHGYTF	TGTGCCAGCAGCCCGGGACAGCCTGGGACCCATGGCTACACCTTC
TRBV27	TRBJ1-3	few	TRBD1	CASSLSAGGGNTIYF	TGTGCCAGCAGTTTATCGGCAGGGGGTGGAAACACCATATATTTT
TRBV5-1	TRBJ1-4	many	TRBD1	CASSPGQGGEKLFF	TGCGCCAGCAGCCCGGGACAGGGAGGCGAAAAACTGTTTTTT
TRBV5-5	TRBJ2-2	few	.	CASKGLLNTGELFF	TGTGCCAGCAAGGGACTTCTGAACACCGGGGAGCTGTTTTTT
TRBV11-2	TRBJ2-5	.	TRBD2	CASSPGSGGARAQYF	TGTGCCAGCAGCCCCGGGAGCGGGGGGGCGAGGGCCCAGTACTTC
TRBV28	TRBJ2-2	once	.	CASRKGLTGELFF	TGTGCCAGCAGAAAGGGACTCACCGGGGAGCTGTTTTTT
TRBV20-1	TRBJ2-1	many	.	CSARVEGRNEQFF	TGCAGTGCTAGAGTAGAGGGGAGGAATGAGCAGTTCTTC
TRBV7-3	TRBJ2-1	.	TRBD1	CASSSQGLTYNEQFF	TGTGCCAGCAGCTCACAGGGGCTAACCTACAATGAGCAGTTCTTC
TRBV9	TRBJ1-1	.	.	CASSVGLGAGVNTEAFF	TGTGCCAGCAGCGTAGGATTGGGGGCCGGAGTGAACACTGAAGCTTTCTTT
TRBV30	TRBJ2-7	.	TRBD2	CAWSNGRYYEQYF	TGTGCCTGGAGTAACGGGAGGTACTACGAGCAGTACTTC
TRBV15	TRBJ2-3	few	TRBD2	CATSRDGRGGDTQYF	TGTGCCACCAGCAGAGATGGGAGGGGCGGAGATACGCAGTATTTT
TRBV20-1	TRBJ1-1	.	.	CSAITGKVYSEAFF	TGCAGTGCTATAACGGGGAAGGTTTACAGTGAAGCTTTCTTT
TRBV20-1	TRBJ2-1	many	TRBD2	CSARDFGLGDGEQFF	TGCAGTGCTAGAGATTTTGGACTAGGAGACGGTGAGCAGTTCTTC
TRBV12-3/TRBV12-4	TRBJ1-1	few	.	CASSTRQIWNTEAFF	TGTGCCAGCAGTACCCGACAGATTTGGAACACTGAAGCTTTCTTT
TRBV10-1	TRBJ2-1	.	TRBD1	CASSVELDREDNEQFF	TGCGCCAGCAGTGTGGAGTTGGACAGGGAGGACAATGAGCAGTTCTTC
TRBV6-5	TRBJ1-5	.	.	CASSWLYERTALQPQHF	TGTGCCAGCAGTTGGCTATACGAAAGGACAGCCTTACAGCCCCAGCATTTT
TRBV9	TRBJ1-1	.	.	CASSVLGVSTEAFF	TGTGCCAGCAGCGTTCTTGGGGTAAGCACTGAAGCTTTCTTT
TRBV5-1	TRBJ2-3	many	.	CASSLGLSTGDTQYF	TGCGCCAGCAGCTTGGGACTCTCGACAGGAGATACGCAGTATTTT
TRBV14	TRBJ1-6	.	.	CASSQDGLHSPLHF	TGTGCCAGCAGCCAAGATGGCCTTCATTCACCCCTCCACTTT
TRBV19	TRBJ2-7	few	.	CATVVQSGPVSYEQYF	TGTGCCACAGTAGTTCAGTCCGGCCCAGTCTCCTACGAGCAGTACTTC
TRBV7-2	TRBJ1-1	few	.	CASTLHRDRAITEAFF	TGTGCCAGCACCCTACATCGGGACCGGGCTATCACTGAAGCTTTCTTT
TRBV6-1	TRBJ1-1	.	.	CASSPGRGPDTEAFF	TGTGCCAGCAGTCCCGGGCGCGGGCCGGACACTGAAGCTTTCTTT
TRBV12-3/TRBV12-4	TRBJ1-1	.	.	CASSLSALTEAFF	TGTGCCAGCAGTTTATCTGCCTTAACTGAAGCTTTCTTT
TRBV7-2	TRBJ2-5	.	.	CASSLRGVKLETQYF	TGTGCCAGCAGCTTACGGGGTGTGAAGCTAGAGACCCAGTACTTC
TRBV20-1	TRBJ2-7	.	.	CSADGRERGGEQYF	TGCAGTGCTGATGGGAGAGAGCGCGGCGGGGAGCAGTACTTC
TRBV14	TRBJ1-1	.	.	CASSQGGGAFF	TGTGCCAGCAGCCAAGGAGGAGGAGCTTTCTTT
TRBV5-1	TRBJ1-1	many	.	CASSLSQTEAFF	TGCGCCAGCAGCTTGAGTCAGACTGAAGCTTTCTTT
TRBV5-1	TRBJ1-2	.	.	CASSLAGEWEAGYTF	TGCGCCAGCAGCTTGGCCGGAGAATGGGAGGCTGGCTACACCTTC
TRBV20-1	TRBJ2-6	.	.	CSVSRLSAGANVLTF	TGCAGTGTATCCCGTTTATCGGCTGGGGCCAACGTCCTGACTTTC
TRBV5-1	TRBJ2-1	few	TRBD2	CASSLWGEGPGNEQFF	TGCGCCAGCAGCTTGTGGGGGGAGGGCCCGGGCAATGAGCAGTTCTTC
TRBV5-1	TRBJ2-6	.	.	CASSARLGFGANVLTF	TGCGCCAGCAGCGCCCGGCTAGGGTTTGGGGCCAACGTCCTGACTTTC
TRBV7-2	TRBJ1-4	few	.	CASSRTSNEKLFF	TGTGCCAGCAGCCGGACAAGTAATGAAAAACTGTTTTTT